The present TCR beta chain was sequenced within a study of cytomegalovirus exposure and HLA in healthy donors. Germline V gene lookup returns CDR1 MNHNY and CDR2 SVGAGI (reference sequence). The CDR3 contains 16 residues. Trimming took 10 bases from V and 0 from J; bases not matched to a gene: 8. PCR amplification relied on 60 Vbeta primers (plus 13 Jbeta primers). The repertoire was sequenced with immunoSEQ multiplex PCR; TCRdb's copy has only in-frame clones and lacks some. Of fewer than 200,000 clones detected, roughly 85% appear once; the ten largest clones hold approximately 6%. This chain joins TRBV6-6 and TRBJ2-2; the match to TRBD2 covers 10 bases. This sequence was found in a man aged 40-55 years in good health and CMV-seropositive. The sequencing sample was made of PBMCs. The CDR3 reads CATLGAGGPNTGELFF. As DNA, the CDR3 is TGTGCCACCTTGGGAGCGGGAGGGCCGAACACCGGGGAGCTGTTTTTT.